These T cell receptor beta chains were read from a single sample in a study of T cells in Graves' hyperthyroidism and ophthalmopathy. MiXCR, applied by TCRdb to the multiplex PCR reads, yields one record per CDR3 protein. The sample lists over 400,000 distinct CDR3 sequences, less than 25% occurring once. The specimen was blood. The source is a woman aged 70-85 years with Graves' ophthalmopathy. Both conserved end residues are part of each CDR3. A D gene is named only where the DNA matches it firmly. Only part of the rows carry a size: once, few, many, or a class if the clone is expanded.

J gene: TRBJ1-2
D gene: -
clone size: -
CDR3 length: 16
V gene: TRBV29-1
CDR3 protein: CSVEARGLGHNYGYTF
CDR3 DNA: TGCAGCGTTGAAGCCCGCGGTTTGGGCCATAACTATGGCTACACCTTC

J gene: TRBJ2-3
D gene: TRBD1
clone size: many
CDR3 length: 16
V gene: TRBV7-2
CDR3 protein: CASSFGQGASTDTQYF
CDR3 DNA: TGTGCCAGCAGCTTCGGGCAGGGGGCGAGCACAGATACGCAGTATTTT

J gene: TRBJ1-1
D gene: -
clone size: few
CDR3 length: 12
V gene: TRBV6-1
CDR3 protein: CASRKIGTEAFF
CDR3 DNA: TGTGCCAGCAGAAAAATCGGCACTGAAGCTTTCTTT

J gene: TRBJ1-4
D gene: -
clone size: -
CDR3 length: 14
V gene: TRBV14
CDR3 protein: CASSHSGGNEKLFF
CDR3 DNA: TGTGCCAGCAGCCACTCCGGGGGCAATGAAAAACTGTTTTTT

J gene: TRBJ2-2
D gene: TRBD1
clone size: -
CDR3 length: 14
V gene: TRBV5-6
CDR3 protein: CASRVTGEPGELFF
CDR3 DNA: TGTGCCAGCAGGGTGACAGGGGAACCCGGGGAGCTGTTTTTT

J gene: TRBJ2-1
D gene: -
clone size: few
CDR3 length: 12
V gene: TRBV10-3
CDR3 protein: CAISESLNEQFF
CDR3 DNA: TGTGCCATCAGTGAGTCTTTGAATGAGCAGTTCTTC

J gene: TRBJ2-1
D gene: -
clone size: -
CDR3 length: 11
V gene: TRBV6-2/TRBV6-3
CDR3 protein: CASFTIGEQFF
CDR3 DNA: TGTGCCAGCTTTACAATCGGGGAGCAGTTCTTC

J gene: TRBJ2-3
D gene: TRBD2
clone size: many
CDR3 length: 16
V gene: TRBV28
CDR3 protein: CASSFSGGRVTDTQYF
CDR3 DNA: TGTGCCAGCAGTTTTTCCGGCGGGAGAGTGACAGATACGCAGTATTTT

J gene: TRBJ2-7
D gene: TRBD2
clone size: few
CDR3 length: 16
V gene: TRBV6-1
CDR3 protein: CASRPVLAGEAYEQYF
CDR3 DNA: TGTGCCAGCAGGCCTGTATTAGCGGGGGAAGCCTACGAGCAGTACTTC

J gene: TRBJ2-3
D gene: -
clone size: -
CDR3 length: 15
V gene: TRBV6-1
CDR3 protein: CASSEVTADTDTQYF
CDR3 DNA: TGTGCCAGCAGTGAAGTCACGGCAGACACAGATACGCAGTATTTT

J gene: TRBJ1-5
D gene: TRBD1
clone size: -
CDR3 length: 16
V gene: TRBV5-6
CDR3 protein: CASSLAAGTGNQPQHF
CDR3 DNA: TGTGCCAGCAGCTTGGCCGCCGGGACAGGAAATCAGCCCCAGCATTTT

J gene: TRBJ1-1
D gene: -
clone size: many
CDR3 length: 14
V gene: TRBV30
CDR3 protein: CAWRRLGQHTEAFF
CDR3 DNA: TGTGCCTGGAGACGTTTAGGGCAACACACTGAAGCTTTCTTT

J gene: TRBJ1-1
D gene: -
clone size: few
CDR3 length: 16
V gene: TRBV3-1
CDR3 protein: CARGSRGVQMNTEAFF
CDR3 DNA: TGTGCCAGGGGAAGTAGGGGAGTCCAGATGAACACTGAAGCTTTCTTT

J gene: TRBJ2-3
D gene: -
clone size: once
CDR3 length: 17
V gene: TRBV11-2
CDR3 protein: CASSQEGGGIGTDTQYF
CDR3 DNA: TGTGCCAGCAGCCAAGAGGGCGGCGGGATCGGTACAGATACGCAGTATTTT

J gene: TRBJ2-3
D gene: TRBD1
clone size: few
CDR3 length: 16
V gene: TRBV11-1
CDR3 protein: CASSLAGTVSTDTQYF
CDR3 DNA: TGTGCCAGCAGCTTAGCCGGGACAGTCAGCACAGATACGCAGTATTTT

J gene: TRBJ2-5
D gene: TRBD2
clone size: -
CDR3 length: 16
V gene: TRBV5-4
CDR3 protein: CASSLVASGRAETQYF
CDR3 DNA: TGTGCCAGCAGCTTGGTGGCTAGCGGGAGGGCGGAGACCCAGTACTTC

J gene: TRBJ2-2
D gene: TRBD2
clone size: -
CDR3 length: 17
V gene: TRBV7-7
CDR3 protein: CASSLELAGARGGELFF
CDR3 DNA: TGTGCTAGCAGCTTAGAACTAGCGGGAGCGAGAGGCGGGGAGCTGTTTTTT

J gene: TRBJ1-5
D gene: -
clone size: -
CDR3 length: 13
V gene: TRBV19
CDR3 protein: CASAQESNQPQHF
CDR3 DNA: TGTGCCAGTGCCCAGGAAAGCAATCAGCCCCAGCATTTT

J gene: TRBJ1-5
D gene: -
clone size: few
CDR3 length: 15
V gene: TRBV7-9
CDR3 protein: CASSSGFWGWQPQHF
CDR3 DNA: TGTGCCAGCAGCTCCGGTTTTTGGGGCTGGCAGCCCCAGCATTTT

J gene: TRBJ2-6
D gene: TRBD1
clone size: many
CDR3 length: 17
V gene: TRBV6-5
CDR3 protein: CASSYSQGAGGANVLTF
CDR3 DNA: TGTGCCAGCAGTTACTCTCAGGGGGCGGGTGGGGCCAACGTCCTGACTTTC

J gene: TRBJ1-4
D gene: -
clone size: -
CDR3 length: 13
V gene: TRBV2
CDR3 protein: CASTPRQFEKLFF
CDR3 DNA: TGTGCCAGCACCCCTAGGCAATTTGAAAAACTGTTTTTT

J gene: TRBJ2-5
D gene: -
clone size: few
CDR3 length: 12
V gene: TRBV28
CDR3 protein: CASSPGWETQYF
CDR3 DNA: TGTGCCAGCAGCCCTGGCTGGGAGACCCAGTACTTC

J gene: TRBJ2-2
D gene: -
clone size: once
CDR3 length: 13
V gene: TRBV11-1
CDR3 protein: CASSGSGIGGLFF
CDR3 DNA: TGTGCCAGCAGCGGCTCAGGGATCGGGGGGCTGTTTTTT

J gene: TRBJ1-2
D gene: TRBD1
clone size: few
CDR3 length: 15
V gene: TRBV29-1
CDR3 protein: CSVGSGTGSFYGYTF
CDR3 DNA: TGCAGCGTTGGCTCTGGGACAGGTTCATTTTATGGCTACACCTTC

J gene: TRBJ2-3
D gene: TRBD1
clone size: few
CDR3 length: 17
V gene: TRBV20-1
CDR3 protein: CSALGYPRTGGTDTQYF
CDR3 DNA: TGCAGTGCCCTCGGATACCCGCGGACAGGGGGCACAGATACGCAGTATTTT

J gene: TRBJ2-5
D gene: -
clone size: -
CDR3 length: 13
V gene: TRBV7-3
CDR3 protein: CASSAGSQETQYF
CDR3 DNA: TGTGCCAGCAGTGCGGGGAGCCAAGAGACCCAGTACTTC

J gene: TRBJ2-2
D gene: -
clone size: many
CDR3 length: 12
V gene: TRBV7-2
CDR3 protein: CASREDTGELFF
CDR3 DNA: TGTGCCAGCAGGGAAGACACCGGGGAGCTGTTTTTT

J gene: TRBJ1-1
D gene: -
clone size: few
CDR3 length: 15
V gene: TRBV5-1
CDR3 protein: CASSFTGRTNTEAFF
CDR3 DNA: TGCGCCAGCAGCTTTACCGGACGGACGAACACTGAAGCTTTCTTT

J gene: TRBJ1-2
D gene: TRBD1
clone size: -
CDR3 length: 15
V gene: TRBV4-3
CDR3 protein: CASSQATGANYGYTF
CDR3 DNA: TGCGCCAGCAGCCAGGCGACAGGGGCTAACTATGGCTACACCTTC

J gene: TRBJ2-2
D gene: -
clone size: few
CDR3 length: 15
V gene: TRBV7-9
CDR3 protein: CASSLMGVTTGELFF
CDR3 DNA: TGTGCCAGCAGCTTAATGGGGGTTACCACCGGGGAGCTGTTTTTT

J gene: TRBJ2-2
D gene: -
clone size: -
CDR3 length: 16
V gene: TRBV4-3
CDR3 protein: CASSQGGTRGTGELFF
CDR3 DNA: TGCGCCAGCAGCCAAGGGGGGACTCGAGGCACCGGGGAGCTGTTTTTT

J gene: TRBJ2-4
D gene: TRBD2
clone size: few
CDR3 length: 17
V gene: TRBV27
CDR3 protein: CASSPLAGGPAKNIQYF
CDR3 DNA: TGTGCCAGCAGCCCTCTCGCGGGAGGGCCGGCCAAAAACATTCAGTACTTC

J gene: TRBJ2-7
D gene: -
clone size: few
CDR3 length: 15
V gene: TRBV7-2
CDR3 protein: CASSLGQASSYEQYF
CDR3 DNA: TGTGCCAGCAGCTTAGGGCAGGCGAGCTCCTACGAGCAGTACTTC

J gene: TRBJ2-1
D gene: -
clone size: -
CDR3 length: 16
V gene: TRBV6-1
CDR3 protein: CASSSAFRSPYNEQFF
CDR3 DNA: TGTGCCAGCAGTTCCGCCTTTAGAAGCCCCTACAATGAGCAGTTCTTC

J gene: TRBJ1-2
D gene: -
clone size: few
CDR3 length: 12
V gene: TRBV6-1
CDR3 protein: CASSGSRIGYTF
CDR3 DNA: TGTGCCAGCAGTGGTTCAAGGATTGGCTACACCTTC

J gene: TRBJ2-3
D gene: TRBD1
clone size: -
CDR3 length: 13
V gene: TRBV19
CDR3 protein: CASNDRVWDTQYF
CDR3 DNA: TGTGCCAGTAACGACAGGGTCTGGGATACGCAGTATTTT

J gene: TRBJ2-2
D gene: -
clone size: -
CDR3 length: 15
V gene: TRBV10-1
CDR3 protein: CASSDWQGGTGELFF
CDR3 DNA: TGCGCCAGCAGTGATTGGCAGGGAGGAACCGGGGAGCTGTTTTTT

J gene: TRBJ2-5
D gene: -
clone size: few
CDR3 length: 11
V gene: TRBV28
CDR3 protein: CASSWVETQYF
CDR3 DNA: TGTGCCAGCAGTTGGGTAGAGACCCAGTACTTC

J gene: TRBJ2-3
D gene: TRBD1
clone size: many
CDR3 length: 15
V gene: TRBV7-2
CDR3 protein: CASSFDRGRTDTQYF
CDR3 DNA: TGTGCCAGCAGCTTTGACAGGGGAAGAACAGATACGCAGTATTTT

J gene: TRBJ2-2
D gene: TRBD1
clone size: -
CDR3 length: 15
V gene: TRBV24-1
CDR3 protein: CATSDGTDISGELFF
CDR3 DNA: TGTGCCACCAGTGATGGGACAGACATTAGCGGGGAGCTGTTTTTT

J gene: TRBJ1-1
D gene: -
clone size: -
CDR3 length: 15
V gene: TRBV9
CDR3 protein: CASSPRGGANTEAFF
CDR3 DNA: TGTGCCAGCAGCCCGCGCGGGGGGGCGAACACTGAAGCTTTCTTT

J gene: TRBJ1-5
D gene: TRBD1
clone size: -
CDR3 length: 16
V gene: TRBV2
CDR3 protein: CASSLDRTGSNQPQHF
CDR3 DNA: TGTGCCAGCAGTCTAGATAGGACAGGAAGCAATCAGCCCCAGCATTTT

J gene: TRBJ1-2
D gene: TRBD1
clone size: -
CDR3 length: 14
V gene: TRBV29-1
CDR3 protein: CSVQLTGTNYGYTF
CDR3 DNA: TGCAGCGTCCAACTGACAGGGACTAACTATGGCTACACCTTC

J gene: TRBJ1-1
D gene: -
clone size: few
CDR3 length: 13
V gene: TRBV10-3
CDR3 protein: CAISGHMNTEAFF
CDR3 DNA: TGTGCCATCAGCGGACACATGAACACTGAAGCTTTCTTT

J gene: TRBJ1-1
D gene: TRBD1
clone size: -
CDR3 length: 15
V gene: TRBV12-3/TRBV12-4
CDR3 protein: CASSLGTGDTTEAFF
CDR3 DNA: TGTGCCAGCAGTTTAGGGACAGGGGATACCACTGAAGCTTTCTTT

J gene: TRBJ1-1
D gene: -
clone size: many
CDR3 length: 13
V gene: TRBV12-5
CDR3 protein: CASADTPNTEAFF
CDR3 DNA: TGTGCTAGTGCCGACACACCGAACACTGAAGCTTTCTTT

J gene: TRBJ2-3
D gene: -
clone size: -
CDR3 length: 14
V gene: TRBV20-1
CDR3 protein: CSARASPSTDTQYF
CDR3 DNA: TGCAGTGCTAGGGCTAGCCCAAGCACAGATACGCAGTATTTT

J gene: TRBJ2-7
D gene: -
clone size: many
CDR3 length: 14
V gene: TRBV11-2
CDR3 protein: CASRSTTMTYEQYF
CDR3 DNA: TGTGCCAGCAGATCTACTACTATGACCTACGAGCAGTACTTC

J gene: TRBJ2-7
D gene: -
clone size: -
CDR3 length: 13
V gene: TRBV7-2
CDR3 protein: CASSGQSAGEQYF
CDR3 DNA: TGTGCCAGCAGTGGACAGTCGGCTGGGGAGCAGTACTTC

J gene: TRBJ2-7
D gene: TRBD2
clone size: once
CDR3 length: 17
V gene: TRBV3-1
CDR3 protein: CASSQGWTSGGLYEQYF
CDR3 DNA: TGTGCCAGCAGCCAAGGTTGGACTAGCGGGGGACTGTACGAGCAGTACTTC

J gene: TRBJ1-1
D gene: -
clone size: few
CDR3 length: 14
V gene: TRBV20-1
CDR3 protein: CSARVSGDGNEAFF
CDR3 DNA: TGCAGTGCTAGAGTGTCAGGGGATGGGAATGAAGCTTTCTTT

J gene: TRBJ2-5
D gene: -
clone size: -
CDR3 length: 14
V gene: TRBV27
CDR3 protein: CASSLYGNQETQYF
CDR3 DNA: TGTGCCAGCAGTTTATATGGTAACCAAGAGACCCAGTACTTC

J gene: TRBJ1-1
D gene: -
clone size: -
CDR3 length: 14
V gene: TRBV7-6
CDR3 protein: CASSQETGYTEAFF
CDR3 DNA: TGTGCCAGCAGCCAAGAAACAGGGTACACTGAAGCTTTCTTT

J gene: TRBJ1-4
D gene: TRBD1
clone size: -
CDR3 length: 14
V gene: TRBV3-1
CDR3 protein: CASTRQGTNEKLFF
CDR3 DNA: TGTGCCAGCACCCGACAGGGGACTAATGAAAAACTGTTTTTT

J gene: TRBJ1-2
D gene: TRBD1
clone size: few
CDR3 length: 14
V gene: TRBV20-1
CDR3 protein: CSTYPGQGDWGYTF
CDR3 DNA: TGCAGTACATATCCGGGACAGGGTGACTGGGGCTACACCTTC

J gene: TRBJ1-2
D gene: TRBD1
clone size: -
CDR3 length: 15
V gene: TRBV3-1
CDR3 protein: CASSLYRDSFWGYTF
CDR3 DNA: TGTGCCAGCAGCTTATACCGGGACAGTTTTTGGGGCTACACCTTC

J gene: TRBJ1-1
D gene: TRBD1
clone size: -
CDR3 length: 16
V gene: TRBV5-1
CDR3 protein: CASSLQPTGMSTEAFF
CDR3 DNA: TGCGCCAGCAGCTTACAACCGACAGGGATGAGCACTGAAGCTTTCTTT

J gene: TRBJ2-1
D gene: TRBD1
clone size: -
CDR3 length: 17
V gene: TRBV6-2/TRBV6-3
CDR3 protein: CASSQPLGQGPYNEQFF
CDR3 DNA: TGTGCCAGCAGTCAGCCTTTGGGACAGGGGCCTTACAATGAGCAGTTCTTC

J gene: TRBJ1-2
D gene: -
clone size: -
CDR3 length: 12
V gene: TRBV7-9
CDR3 protein: CASSPSGQDYTF
CDR3 DNA: TGTGCCAGCAGCCCCTCGGGGCAAGACTACACCTTC

J gene: TRBJ2-3
D gene: TRBD1
clone size: once
CDR3 length: 16
V gene: TRBV4-1
CDR3 protein: CASSDDRGVGGDTQYF
CDR3 DNA: TGCGCCAGCAGCGACGACAGGGGAGTGGGTGGGGATACGCAGTATTTT